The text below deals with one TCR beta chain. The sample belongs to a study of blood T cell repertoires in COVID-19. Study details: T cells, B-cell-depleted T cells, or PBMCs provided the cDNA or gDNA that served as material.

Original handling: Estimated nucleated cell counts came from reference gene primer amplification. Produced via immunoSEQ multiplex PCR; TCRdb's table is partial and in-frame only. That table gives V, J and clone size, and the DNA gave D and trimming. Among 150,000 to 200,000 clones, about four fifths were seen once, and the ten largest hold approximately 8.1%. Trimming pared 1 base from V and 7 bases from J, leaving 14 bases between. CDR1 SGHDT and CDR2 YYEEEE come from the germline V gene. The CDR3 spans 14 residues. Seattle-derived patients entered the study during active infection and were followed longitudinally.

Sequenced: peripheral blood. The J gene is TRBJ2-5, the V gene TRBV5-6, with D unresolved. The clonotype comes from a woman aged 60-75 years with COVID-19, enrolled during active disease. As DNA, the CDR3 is TGTGCCAGCAGCTTGTCGGTCCGTGATAGGACCCAGTACTTC. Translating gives CASSLSVRDRTQYF.